This passage covers 28 T cell receptor beta chains from one sample sequenced in a study of T cell changes during pregnancy in multiple sclerosis. Repertoires were generated with immunoSEQ multiplex PCR, while TCRdb's copy carries only in-frame clones and drops some. The data show 40,000 to 45,000 clones, 70% to 90% seen once. The sample here was CD4+ T cells from peripheral blood mononuclear cells, taken in the first trimester of pregnancy. These receptors were obtained from a female donor with multiple sclerosis, enrolled in a pregnancy study.

This sequence joins TRBV10-3 and TRBJ2-5; 9 bases line up with TRBD1. Germline V gene data show CDR1 as ENHRY and CDR2 as SYGVKD. This CDR3 region has 14 residues. J was trimmed by 5 bases and V by 4 bases; bases with no gene match: 5. CDR3 sequence reads: CAISGGTGYETQYF. The CDR3 region has the DNA TGTGCCATCAGTGGGGGGACAGGGTATGAGACCCAGTACTTC.

CDR3 sequence reads: CASRRTSGIYNEQFF. The CDR3 DNA sequence: TGTGCCAGCAGACGGACTAGCGGAATCTACAATGAGCAGTTCTTC. The chain links TRBV6-5 to TRBJ2-1; 10 bases align to TRBD2. Germline V lookup: CDR1 MNHEY, CDR2 SVGAGI. V lost 6 bases to trimming and J lost 3 bases; unmatched junction nucleotides: 5. CDR3 length equals 15 residues.

The chain has TRBV11-2 and TRBJ2-2; no definite D call. Germline V gene lookup returns CDR1 SGHAT and CDR2 FQNNGV. V was cut by 5 bases and J by 2 bases, with 15 bases left in between. The CDR3 covers 16 residues. CDR3 loop: CASSPPRSSNTGELFF. For the CDR3, the DNA is TGTGCCAGCAGCCCGCCTCGAAGTAGCAACACCGGGGAGCTGTTTTTT.

This clone is judged medium-sized. The V gene is TRBV6-5, the J gene TRBJ2-1; 15 nucleotides match TRBD2. Germline trimming cut 10 bases from V and 5 bases from J; bases unmatched to any gene: 6. This CDR3 comprises 15 residues. Germline V CDR1 and CDR2: MNHEY, SVGAGI. CDR3 sequence: CATGGLAGGDNEQFF. CDR3 DNA sequence: TGTGCCACTGGAGGACTAGCGGGAGGGGACAATGAGCAGTTCTTC.

The chain has TRBV19 and TRBJ2-1, with 12 bases aligning to TRBD2. V gave up 4 bases and J gave up 1 base; unmatched junction bases: 2. Germline CDR1 is LNHDA and CDR2 is SQIVND (reference sequence). The CDR3 consists of 16 residues. This chain's CDR3 is CASSTTSGSSYNEQFF. In DNA, the CDR3 is TGTGCCAGTAGTACGACTAGCGGGAGTTCCTACAATGAGCAGTTCTTC.

This clone showed up just once. The chain is built from TRBV2 and TRBJ1-1; D is unresolved. The CDR3 length is 14 residues. Germline V gene data show CDR1 as SNHLY and CDR2 as FYNNEI. V lost 5 bases to trimming and J lost 8 bases, with 18 bases between them. Written as DNA, the CDR3 is TGTGCCAGCAGTTTACTCAAATTATCCGGGGAAGCTTTCTTT. It specifies CASSLLKLSGEAFF.

The chain combines TRBV5-4 with TRBJ2-4; 13 positions match TRBD2. Germline loops: CDR1 SGHNT, CDR2 YYREEE (reference sequence). The J segment lost 6 bases and the V segment lost 0 bases, leaving 3 bases of the junction unmatched. The CDR3 runs to 16 residues. CDR3 region: CASSLELAGGRNIQYF. CDR3 DNA: TGTGCCAGCAGCTTGGAACTAGCGGGAGGGCGAAACATTCAGTACTTC.

V and J are TRBV6-6 and TRBJ2-2; TRBD2 matches 7 bases. Germline loops: CDR1 MNHNY, CDR2 SVGAGI (reference sequence). The junction had 8 bases not matched to a gene; V was cut back by 6 bases and J by 4 bases. The CDR3 sequence is 15 residues long. In DNA, the CDR3 is TGTGCCAGCAGGCGGGGGATTCGGAGCACCGGGGAGCTGTTTTTT. As protein: CASRRGIRSTGELFF.

This chain uses TRBV6-1 with TRBJ2-7; maybe TRBD1 (6 bases). Looked up from germline, CDR1 is MNHNS and CDR2 is SASEGT. The CDR3 is 15 residues long. Trimming removed 6 bases from V and 1 base from J, with 16 bases in between. CDR3: CASRDEKTGSYEQYF. The CDR3 coding sequence is TGTGCCAGCAGGGACGAGAAGACAGGATCCTACGAGCAGTACTTC.

This sequence joins TRBV6-1 and TRBJ2-7; D unclear. The CDR3 loop spans 12 amino acids. The V and J ends lost 6 bases and 1 base respectively, with 7 bases between them. CDR1 MNHNS and CDR2 SASEGT come from the germline V gene. The DNA of the CDR3 is TGTGCCAGCAGCCCTTCTTCCTACGAGCAGTACTTC. Its protein product is CASSPSSYEQYF.

The gene calls are TRBV7-8 and TRBJ2-7; 12 nucleotides match TRBD1. This CDR3 has 17 residues. V shed 8 bases and J 7 bases; nucleotides not matched to a gene: 18. Germline V gives CDR1 SGHVS, CDR2 FQNEAQ. CDR3 region: CASRIRMSGQGAGEQYF. The CDR3 bases are TGTGCCAGCCGGATAAGAATGTCGGGACAGGGGGCAGGAGAGCAGTACTTC.

This chain connects TRBV6-1 to TRBJ1-1, with 7 bases lining up with TRBD1. The CDR3 totals 14 residues. With V trimmed by 5 bases and J by 1 base, 4 bases remained unmatched. Germline CDR1 MNHNS, CDR2 SASEGT. The CDR3 bases are TGTGCCAGCAGTTGGGGACAGCAGAACACTGAAGCTTTCTTT. Protein product: CASSWGQQNTEAFF.

V is TRBV7-8 and J is TRBJ2-7, with D tentatively TRBD2 (6 bases). CDR3 length equals 15 residues. Per the germline V gene, CDR1 is SGHVS and CDR2 is FQNEAQ. With 1 base removed from V and 3 bases from J, the gap between germline ends came to 13 bases. The CDR3 bases are TGTGCCAGCAGCTTAGTCCCGGATAGCGGCTACGAGCAGTACTTC. Its protein is CASSLVPDSGYEQYF. Variable domain in full (rest from reference TRBV7-8 and TRBJ2-7): GAGVSQSPRYKVAKRGQDVALRCDPISGHVSLFWYQQALGQGPEFLTYFQNEAQLDKSGLPSDRFFAERPEGSVSTLKIQRTQQEDSAVYLCASSLVPDSGYEQYFGPGTRLTVT.

This clone is a singleton in its sample. This chain connects TRBV6-6 to TRBJ1-3; tentative D call: TRBD1 (5 bases). The length of the CDR3 is 14 residues. Germline assignment: CDR1 MNHNY and CDR2 SVGAGI (reference sequence). Trimming left V 5 bases short and J 4 bases short, with 12 bases between. CDR3 coding DNA: TGTGCCAGCAGTAGGCAGGGAAAGGGAAACACCATATATTTT. Translating gives CASSRQGKGNTIYF.

The J gene is TRBJ2-1, the V gene TRBV2, with 13 bases lining up with TRBD2. With 6 bases clipped from V and 3 bases from J, the junction kept 8 bases outside the gene matches. The CDR3 consists of 17 residues. The germline V gene has CDR1 SNHLY and CDR2 FYNNEI. Here the CDR3 DNA reads TGTGCCAGCAGCTACTCAGGACTAGCGGGAGTCTACAATGAGCAGTTCTTC. Translated: CASSYSGLAGVYNEQFF.

This sequence joins TRBV6-1 and TRBJ2-6, with 8 bases identical to TRBD2. Losses at the gene ends were 2 bases for V and 4 bases for J; bases not matched to a gene: 16. Germline values: CDR1 MNHNS, CDR2 SASEGT. The CDR3 length is 20 residues. The CDR3 coding sequence is TGTGCCAGCAGTGAAACAGGGATCGGGGGGGCGCCGTCCGGGGCCAACGTCCTGACTTTC. It yields the protein CASSETGIGGAPSGANVLTF.

The rearrangement joins TRBV19 to TRBJ2-7, with 9 bases lining up with TRBD1. J was trimmed by 2 bases and V by 5 bases; bases with no gene match: 7. This CDR3 has 15 residues. In germline, CDR1 is LNHDA, CDR2 SQIVND (reference sequence). The DNA for the CDR3 is TGTGCCAGTAGTGCGGCCGGGACAGGGACCTACGAGCAGTACTTC. It codes for CASSAAGTGTYEQYF.

The chain is built from TRBV11-1 and TRBJ2-1, with 7 bases fitting TRBD2. The trim removed 3 bases at V and 0 bases at J, leaving 5 bases unmatched. The CDR3 consists of 16 residues. Germline values: CDR1 SGHAT, CDR2 FQDESV (reference sequence). In DNA form, the CDR3 reads TGTGCCAGCAGCTTCGCACCGGGAGGCTCCTACAATGAGCAGTTCTTC. Translated: CASSFAPGGSYNEQFF.

CDR3 nucleotide sequence: TGCGCCATCATTAGACAGCGCAATCCGTACAATGAGCAGTTCTTC. It is translated as CAIIRQRNPYNEQFF. This chain uses TRBV23-1 with TRBJ2-1; D is perhaps TRBD1 (5 bases). Being an ORF, TRBV23-1 has a function that is uncertain. Trimming left V 10 bases short and J 4 bases short, with 20 bases between. The CDR3 length is 15 residues.

The chain carries TRBV7-9 and TRBJ1-3; TRBD1 is a possible D gene (5 bases). Germline CDR1 reads SEHNR; CDR2 reads FQNEAQ (reference sequence). The CDR3 is 17 amino acids. V lost 5 bases and J lost 0, with 17 bases in between. As DNA, the CDR3 is TGTGCCAGCAGCCCCCCGCGGGGGATCCTCTCTGGAAACACCATATATTTT. Translation gives CASSPPRGILSGNTIYF.

The chain uses TRBV5-1 and TRBJ2-1, with a possible D match to TRBD2 (5 bases). CDR3 size: 15 residues. Germline-derived CDR1 and CDR2 are SGHRS and YFSETQ. The germline V and J ends were trimmed by 4 bases and 2 bases, with 13 bases remaining between them. The CDR3 reads CASSVSTEAYNEQFF. The CDR3, as DNA: TGCGCCAGCAGCGTATCGACGGAGGCCTACAATGAGCAGTTCTTC.

This chain joins TRBV5-1 and TRBJ2-1; 11 nucleotides match TRBD2. Germline V gene lookup returns CDR1 SGHRS and CDR2 YFSETQ. This CDR3 has 16 amino acids. Germline trimming cut 1 base from V and 7 bases from J; bases unmatched to any gene: 7. The CDR3 region has the DNA TGCGCCAGCAGCTTGAATCCTCTAGCGGGAGGAAATGAGCAGTTCTTC. It codes for CASSLNPLAGGNEQFF.

This clone was picked up a small number of times. The chain couples TRBV18 to TRBJ1-1; maybe TRBD1 (6 bases). The V gene's germline CDR1 is KGHSH and CDR2 LQKENI. The CDR3 has 14 amino acids. The germline V and J ends were trimmed by 5 bases and 0 bases, with 10 bases remaining between them. In DNA form, the CDR3 reads TGTGCCAGCTCAAAGGACAGATTGAACACTGAAGCTTTCTTT. It encodes CASSKDRLNTEAFF.

This chain joins TRBV19 and TRBJ1-1, with a possible D match to TRBD1 (6 bases). Looked up from germline, CDR1 is LNHDA and CDR2 is SQIVND (reference sequence). The V end was cut by 5 bases, the J end by 4 bases, with 14 bases between. CDR3 length equals 14 residues. The CDR3 DNA is TGTGCCAGTAGTCCGGGACACCGGAGCACTGAAGCTTTCTTT. This sequence encodes CASSPGHRSTEAFF.

This clone was counted once. The J gene is TRBJ2-2, the V gene TRBV18, with TRBD2 matching over 10 bases. The J segment lost 4 bases and the V segment lost 0 bases, leaving 2 bases of the junction unmatched. CDR3 length equals 16 residues. CDR1 is KGHSH and CDR2 is LQKENI in the germline V gene. The CDR3 DNA sequence: TGTGCCAGCTCACCACCTAGCGGGGGGCTCACCGGGGAGCTGTTTTTT. Its translation: CASSPPSGGLTGELFF.

The CDR3 coding sequence is TGTGCCAGCAGTCGAAATCGACTAGCGGGAGACGATGAGCAGTTCTTC. This gives the protein CASSRNRLAGDDEQFF. The chain employs TRBV28 and TRBJ2-1; the match to TRBD2 covers 12 bases. The ends lost 5 bases at V and 8 bases at J; junction bases unmatched: 10. Germline CDR1 MDHEN, CDR2 SYDVKM. The CDR3 runs to 16 residues. Looking up the rest from reference TRBV28 and TRBJ2-1 gives the full variable domain: DVKVTQSSRYLVKRTGEKVFLECVQDMDHENMFWYRQDPGLGLRLIYFSYDVKMKEKGDIPEGYSVSREKKERFSLILESASTNQTSMYLCASSRNRLAGDDEQFFGPGTRLTVL.

The chain combines TRBV5-1 with TRBJ1-2; 8 bases are a match to TRBD1. The CDR3 length is 14 residues. Germline lookup yields CDR1 SGHRS and CDR2 YFSETQ. Losses at the gene ends were 4 bases for V and 7 bases for J; bases not matched to a gene: 9. The CDR3 region has the DNA TGCGCCAGCAGCGAAAGGACAGGGCTGCCTGGCTACACCTTC. Translation gives CASSERTGLPGYTF. Using reference TRBV5-1 and TRBJ1-2 for the parts outside the CDR3, the full variable domain is KAGVTQTPRYLIKTRGQQVTLSCSPISGHRSVSWYQQTPGQGLQFLFEYFSETQRNKGNFPGRFSGRQFSNSRSEMNVSTLELGDSALYLCASSERTGLPGYTFGSGTRLTVV.

The V gene is TRBV7-8, the J gene TRBJ1-2; 12 bases map to TRBD1. This CDR3 comprises 14 residues. Losses at the gene ends were 3 bases for V and 7 bases for J; bases not matched to a gene: 3. The germline gives CDR1 SGHVS, CDR2 FQNEAQ. The CDR3 coding sequence is TGTGCCAGCAGCTTGGGACAGGGGGCGGGTGGCTACACCTTC. As protein: CASSLGQGAGGYTF.